This TCR beta chain comes out of a study of regulatory T cells in long-lasting Graves disease. Study-level information: The definition of persistent Graves' disease was over 5 years of antithyroid drugs with positive TSH receptor antibodies. Study-level findings and limits: Less diverse TCR repertoires were seen in persistent Graves' patients than in newly diagnosed ones. Persistent disease was associated with favored TRBV28 usage and with favored use of TRBJ1-2 and TRBJ2-5.

As to time point: persistent/refractory GD, antithyroid drugs over 5 years with positive TRAb. The TCR library was made from RNA that had been extracted from PBMCs in TRIzol. The collection involved drawing nine milliliters of peripheral blood into EDTA tubes. TCR beta libraries were built with iRepertoire HTBI primers and Arm-PCR of CDR3 regions. MiXCR was run by TCRdb on the multiplex PCR reads, yielding one entry per CDR3 protein. The sample holds 350,000 to 450,000 distinct CDR3 sequences; less than 25% are singletons and the top ten take under 25%. This clonotype was picked up a small number of times. The antigen is unknown. The germline gives CDR1 MGHRA, CDR2 YSYEKL. With 3 bases removed from V and 0 bases from J, the gap between germline ends came to 14 bases. CDR3 length: 16 residues.

Source: peripheral blood mononuclear cells (PBMCs), taken when the disease was refractory, from a patient treated with antithyroid drugs. This chain joins TRBV4-1 and TRBJ1-1, with D possibly being TRBD1 (6 bases). The receptor was derived from a female donor with Graves disease. Here the CDR3 reads CASSQVDRSMNTEAFF. The CDR3 DNA is TGCGCCAGCAGCCAGGTTGACAGGAGCATGAACACTGAAGCTTTCTTT.